This is a list of T cell receptor beta chains from one sample in a study of identical twins. TCRdb reprocessed the 5' RACE reads with MiXCR, giving one entry per CDR3 protein. Of hundreds of thousands of distinct CDR3 sequences detected, 5.5% to 6.5% appear once; the ten largest clones hold around 2%. Sequencing was performed on naive T cells sorted from blood. All receptors come from a young man in good health. Both conserved end residues are part of each CDR3. The D gene is left open where the match is weak. Only some rows state a clone size, as once, few, many or a class for expanded clones.

j_call,d_call,clone_size,v_call,cdr3_nt,cdr3_aa
TRBJ2-1,.,many,TRBV4-1,TGCGCCAGCAGCCCGATAGGCCTCTCCTACAATGAGCAGTTCTTC,CASSPIGLSYNEQFF
TRBJ2-3,.,once,TRBV19,TGTGCCAGCACAGGGAGAGCAGATACGCAGTATTTT,CASTGRADTQYF
TRBJ2-3,TRBD2,many,TRBV20-1,TGCAGTGCTAGAACCACATTAGCGGGGAGCACAGATACGCAGTATTTT,CSARTTLAGSTDTQYF
TRBJ2-3,.,few,TRBV14,TGTGCCAGCAGCCAAGATTCCAGCCGGGCGGATACGCAGTATTTT,CASSQDSSRADTQYF
TRBJ2-1,.,.,TRBV11-3,TGTGCCAGCAGCTTAGGAGCCCCTGGTGATGAGCAGTTCTTC,CASSLGAPGDEQFF
TRBJ2-4,TRBD2,many,TRBV20-1,TGCAGTGCTAGAAAGCCCGGACTAGCGGAAAACATTCAGTACTTC,CSARKPGLAENIQYF
TRBJ2-1,.,many,TRBV29-1,TGCAGTGCATCGGGGGCAACTGGCAATGAGCAGTTCTTC,CSASGATGNEQFF
TRBJ2-7,.,.,TRBV4-2,TGTGCCAGCAGCCAAGTCCGGACAGGGGGTACTAGCGGGGTAGGGGCCGACGAGCAGTACTTC,CASSQVRTGGTSGVGADEQYF
TRBJ2-1,.,many,TRBV4-3,TGCGCCAGCAGCCAAGATAACGGGGGTCCCTACAATGAGCAGTTCTTC,CASSQDNGGPYNEQFF
TRBJ2-1,.,many,TRBV10-3,TGTGCCATCAGCGACCGAAAGGGGAGAAATGAGCAGTTCTTC,CAISDRKGRNEQFF
TRBJ1-4,.,many,TRBV29-1,TGCAGCGTTTTTGCGGAGAATGAAAAACTGTTTTTT,CSVFAENEKLFF
TRBJ1-3,.,.,TRBV7-8,TGTGCCAGCAGCCAACTGACAGTTAACTCTGGAAACACCATATATTTT,CASSQLTVNSGNTIYF
TRBJ2-1,.,many,TRBV30,TGTGCCTGGTTAGCGGACAGCTCCTACAATGAGCAGTTCTTC,CAWLADSSYNEQFF
TRBJ2-2,.,few,TRBV13,TGTGCCAGCAGGCTCCCTCCCTACACCGGGGAGCTGTTTTTT,CASRLPPYTGELFF
TRBJ2-7,.,.,TRBV5-1,TGCGGCAGCAGCTGGCATGCAGGGGCCGAGCAGTACTTC,CGSSWHAGAEQYF
TRBJ1-1,.,many,TRBV16,TGTGCCAGCAGCCAATCGGCAGTGGGCTACACTGAAGCTTTCTTT,CASSQSAVGYTEAFF
TRBJ2-3,TRBD2,many,TRBV2,TGTGCCAGCAGTCCGCCTAGCGGGAGGAATACGCAGTATTTT,CASSPPSGRNTQYF
TRBJ2-5,.,few,TRBV11-2,TGTGCCAGCAGCTTAGGGCCGGGGGTCGGGGAGACCCAGTACTTC,CASSLGPGVGETQYF
TRBJ2-5,.,many,TRBV12-3/TRBV12-4,TGTGCCAGCAGCCCGGGGTGGGAGACCCAGTACTTC,CASSPGWETQYF
TRBJ2-1,TRBD1,few,TRBV12-3/TRBV12-4,TGTGCCAGCAGTCGAACCGGGACAGGGGCCTACAATGAGCAGTTCTTC,CASSRTGTGAYNEQFF
TRBJ2-7,.,.,TRBV7-6,TGTGCCAGCAGCTTAGGTTGGGTTCAAGAGCAGTACTTC,CASSLGWVQEQYF
TRBJ2-4,TRBD1,many,TRBV12-3/TRBV12-4,TGTGCCAGCAGTTTTAGACAGGGGCTAGCCAAAAACATTCAGTACTTC,CASSFRQGLAKNIQYF
TRBJ2-3,TRBD2,few,TRBV27,TGTGCCAGCAGTTTAATAGGGACTAGCGGGGGAACAGATACGCAGTATTTT,CASSLIGTSGGTDTQYF
TRBJ2-2,TRBD2,many,TRBV29-1,TGCAGCGTTGGTGGGGCTAGCGGGATGGGGGAGCTGTTTTTT,CSVGGASGMGELFF
TRBJ1-5,TRBD1,many,TRBV12-3/TRBV12-4,TGTGCCAGCAGTCCCCAGGGGGCGTGGAATCAGCCCCAGCATTTT,CASSPQGAWNQPQHF
TRBJ2-7,TRBD1,many,TRBV20-1,TGCAGTGCCCCGAACCACCTAGACAGGGGGCTCATGACTGAGCAGTACTTC,CSAPNHLDRGLMTEQYF
TRBJ2-2,TRBD1,few,TRBV27,TGTGCCAGCAGTTTATCGATTGGGACAGGGTTCGCCGGGGAGCTGTTTTTT,CASSLSIGTGFAGELFF
TRBJ2-3,.,many,TRBV29-1,TGCAGCGTAGATGGAAGCACAGATACGCAGTATTTT,CSVDGSTDTQYF
TRBJ2-1,.,many,TRBV7-3,TGTGCCAGCAGCTTATCCGGGAAGGGTGAGCAGTTCTTC,CASSLSGKGEQFF
TRBJ2-5,TRBD2,few,TRBV4-2,TGTGCCAGCAGCCTTGGGGCGGGAGGAAACCAAGAGACCCAGTACTTC,CASSLGAGGNQETQYF
TRBJ1-1,.,many,TRBV5-1,TGCGCCAGCAGCGTGGACACGGTATTT,CASSVDTVF
TRBJ1-6,TRBD1,many,TRBV10-2,TGCGCCAGCAGAACCGGGACAGATAATTCACCCCTCCACTTT,CASRTGTDNSPLHF
TRBJ2-3,.,.,TRBV20-1,TGCAGTGCTAGCATTCTCGGCGCCCCGCAGTATTTT,CSASILGAPQYF
TRBJ2-6,.,.,TRBV5-1,TGCGCCAGCAGCCACGCACAGGTAGCTGGGGCCAACGTCCTGACTTTC,CASSHAQVAGANVLTF